The 21 T cell receptor beta chains below were found in one sample sequenced in a study of blood T cell repertoires in COVID-19. Assay: immunoSEQ multiplex PCR; the TCRdb copy retains only in-frame clones and omits some. The table has 350,000 to 450,000 clones, more than 70% seen once. The sequenced sample consisted of peripheral blood. These receptors were taken from a man aged 35-49 years with acute or convalescent COVID-19.

This clone has just one count. The chain carries TRBV5-4 and TRBJ2-1, with TRBD1 as a possible D gene (5 bases). In germline, CDR1 is SGHNT, CDR2 YYREEE (reference sequence). V was trimmed by 1 base and J by 5 bases, leaving 10 bases between them. The CDR3 runs to 14 residues. The CDR3 DNA is TGTGCCAGCAGCTTGTCGACAGCAAACAATGAGCAGTTCTTC. Residues: CASSLSTANNEQFF. Full variable domain (rest looked up from reference TRBV5-4 and TRBJ2-1): ETGVTQSPTHLIKTRGQQVTLRCSSQSGHNTVSWYQQALGQGPQFIFQYYREEENGRGNFPPRFSGLQFPNYSSELNVNALELDDSALYLCASSLSTANNEQFFGPGTRLTVL.

This sequence joins TRBV4-2 and TRBJ2-3, with D possibly TRBD2 on 6 matching bases. The V gene's germline CDR1 is LGHNA and CDR2 YNFKEQ. The V end lost 5 bases, the J end lost 0 bases, and 12 bases lay between the germline ends. CDR3 length equals 15 residues. CDR3 loop: CASSLNAGSTDTQYF. The CDR3 DNA is TGTGCCAGCAGCTTAAATGCGGGGAGCACAGATACGCAGTATTTT.

In its sample, this clone was seen once. The V call is TRBV5-5, the J call TRBJ2-7, with D possibly TRBD2 on 6 matching bases. The CDR3 is 14 residues long. Trimming shortened V by 4 bases and J by 6 bases, and 17 bases separated the two germline ends. Germline V gene sequence: CDR1 SGHKS, CDR2 YYEKEE (reference sequence). CDR3: CASSGVGGKGEQYF. The CDR3 DNA is TGTGCCAGCAGCGGGGTGGGGGGTAAAGGCGAGCAGTACTTC.

The chain is built from TRBV19 and TRBJ1-5; 8 bases fit TRBD1. V trimming: 5 bases; J trimming: 0 bases; junction bases outside the gene matches: 12. The CDR3 is made up of 18 amino acids. Germline V gene lookup returns CDR1 LNHDA and CDR2 SQIVND (reference sequence). The CDR3 coding sequence is TGTGCCAGTAGTTCCCCGGACAGGGAGGCGGATAGCAATCAGCCCCAGCATTTT. It encodes CASSSPDREADSNQPQHF.

The V call is TRBV30, the J call TRBJ1-2; D unresolved. V dropped 2 bases and J dropped 2 bases, with 9 bases sitting between them. Germline loops: CDR1 GTSNPN, CDR2 SVGIG (reference sequence). The CDR3 has 13 residues. The CDR3 spells CAWSIEPNYGYTF. The CDR3 DNA sequence: TGTGCCTGGAGTATAGAGCCGAACTATGGCTACACCTTC.

This chain connects TRBV5-1 to TRBJ2-7; perhaps TRBD1 as D (5 bases). The CDR3 has 13 residues. Trimming shortened V by 4 bases and J by 0 bases, and 8 bases separated the two germline ends. The germline CDR1 and CDR2 sequences are SGHRS and YFSETQ. The CDR3 DNA reads as TGCGCCAGCAGCACAGGAGACTCCTACGAGCAGTACTTC. This encodes CASSTGDSYEQYF.

In its sample, this clone was seen once. J is TRBJ1-2 and V is TRBV6-5; 7 nucleotides agree with TRBD1. V dropped 7 bases and J dropped 4; count of bases not matched to a gene: 9. The CDR3 extends over 14 amino acids. Germline-derived CDR1 and CDR2 are MNHEY and SVGAGI. DNA for the CDR3: TGTGCCAGCACCCCCACAGGGGAGCCCTATGGCTACACCTTC. As protein: CASTPTGEPYGYTF.

A single count supports this clone. This sequence joins TRBV7-2 and TRBJ2-3; TRBD1 might be the D (5 bases). CDR1 and CDR2 (germline): SGHTA, FQGNSA. V lost 5 bases and J 4 bases, leaving 13 bases between the germline ends. The CDR3 covers 14 residues. DNA of the CDR3: TGTGCCAGCAGCGGACAAGGCATTTCAGATACGCAGTATTTT. The encoded protein is CASSGQGISDTQYF.

The V call is TRBV10-3, the J call TRBJ2-7, with D perhaps TRBD2 (6 bases). The CDR3 loop spans 14 amino acids. The V gene's germline CDR1 is ENHRY and CDR2 SYGVKD. Trimming removed 5 bases from V and 2 bases from J, with 13 bases in between. CDR3: CAISPGTEPYEQYF. The CDR3 bases are TGTGCCATCAGTCCTGGGACTGAACCCTACGAGCAGTACTTC.

This clone was recorded once. The chain combines TRBV29-1 with TRBJ2-7, with TRBD1 as a possible D gene (6 bases). This CDR3 has 13 amino acids. From germline, CDR1 is SQVTM and CDR2 ANQGSEA. V was clipped by 4 bases and J by 6 bases, with 16 bases between them. CDR3 nucleotides: TGCAGCGTTGTTGGCAGGGGAACCGGCGAGCAGTACTTC. It encodes CSVVGRGTGEQYF.

The V call is TRBV28, the J call TRBJ2-1; 7 nucleotides match TRBD2. V was clipped by 6 bases and J by 8 bases; unmatched bases: 7. There are 13 residues in the CDR3. CDR1 and CDR2 from the germline V gene are MDHEN and SYDVKM. In DNA form, the CDR3 reads TGTGCCAGCAGGGGAGGGCCTGTGTATGAGCAGTTCTTC. Protein: CASRGGPVYEQFF.

The chain carries TRBV5-4 and TRBJ1-6, with TRBD1 matching over 7 bases. The CDR3 spans 17 residues. With V trimmed by 0 bases and J by 0 bases, 3 bases remained unmatched. CDR1 SGHNT and CDR2 YYREEE come from the germline V gene (reference sequence). The CDR3 sequence is CASSLVGQSSYNSPLHF. The CDR3 DNA reads TGTGCCAGCAGCTTGGTGGGACAGAGCTCCTATAATTCACCCCTCCACTTT.

CDR3 in DNA: TGTGCCACTTCGGACAGGATCTACGAGCAGTACTTC. Protein product: CATSDRIYEQYF. This chain links TRBV28 with TRBJ2-7, with 7 bases matching TRBD1. J was trimmed by 3 bases and V by 10 bases; bases with no gene match: 6. CDR1 is MDHEN, CDR2 SYDVKM, per germline. The CDR3 runs 12 residues.

V is TRBV28 and J is TRBJ1-1, with no clear D. The CDR3 covers 13 residues. Germline-derived CDR1 and CDR2 are MDHEN and SYDVKM. Trimming removed 2 bases at V and 6 bases at J, with 10 bases between. This CDR3 reads CASSLPGSAEAFF. For the CDR3, the DNA is TGTGCCAGCAGTTTACCAGGATCAGCTGAAGCTTTCTTT.

The chain employs TRBV29-1 and TRBJ1-1; tentatively, D is TRBD1 (5 bases). The CDR3 spans 15 residues. Germline values: CDR1 SQVTM, CDR2 ANQGSEA. V lost 4 bases and J 5 bases, leaving 20 bases between the germline ends. The CDR3 spells CSVGLFRAQRTEAFF. The CDR3 DNA reads TGCAGCGTTGGTCTGTTCAGGGCTCAGAGGACTGAAGCTTTCTTT.

The rearrangement links TRBV9 to TRBJ2-1, with a weak D call TRBD2 (6 bases). The germline CDR1 and CDR2 sequences are SGDLS and YYNGEE. CDR3 length: 15 amino acids. Trimming took off 0 bases at V and 4 bases at J, with 11 bases between the two ends. The CDR3 DNA sequence: TGTGCCAGCAGCGTAGGTGGGAGGACGTACAATGAGCAGTTCTTC. Translating it yields CASSVGGRTYNEQFF.

About this clone: Relative to the germline gene, one junction end is altered; a read error may explain this. This chain links TRBV15 with TRBJ1-6, with a tentative D call TRBD1 (5 bases). The CDR3 loop spans 17 amino acids. Germline loops: CDR1 LNHNV, CDR2 YYDKDF (reference sequence). The CDR3 coding sequence is TGTGCCACCAACAGAGATCGGGGGAAAAGGATGAATTCACCCCTCCACTTT. As protein: CATNRDRGKRMNSPLHF.

V is TRBV9 and J is TRBJ2-6, with TRBD1 matching 8 bases. V dropped 0 bases and J dropped 3; count of bases not matched to a gene: 8. Germline CDR1 is SGDLS and CDR2 is YYNGEE. The CDR3 has 18 amino acids. The CDR3 DNA follows: TGTGCCAGCAGCGTAGCGCCCCAGGGGGCGGGTGGGGCCAACGTCCTGACTTTC. Translated: CASSVAPQGAGGANVLTF. Full variable domain (missing parts from reference TRBV9 and TRBJ2-6): DSGVTQTPKHLITATGQRVTLRCSPRSGDLSVYWYQQSLDQGLQFLIQYYNGEERAKGNILERFSAQQFPDLHSELNLSSLELGDSALYFCASSVAPQGAGGANVLTFGAGSRLTVL.

V and J are TRBV7-8 and TRBJ2-7, with D perhaps matching TRBD1 (6 bases). V was cut by 5 bases and J by 3 bases, with 14 bases left in between. This CDR3 contains 14 residues. Germline-derived CDR1 and CDR2 are SGHVS and FQNEAQ. The CDR3 reads CASSLQGVGYEQYF. Written as DNA, the CDR3 is TGTGCCAGCAGCCTACAGGGCGTGGGCTACGAGCAGTACTTC.

This clone was seen a single time. The chain uses TRBV7-2 and TRBJ1-1; D unresolved. Germline V gives CDR1 SGHTA, CDR2 FQGNSA. The length of the CDR3 is 15 residues. V dropped 2 bases and J dropped 6 bases, with 16 bases sitting between them. The CDR3 loop is CASSLRLDGLAEAFF. In DNA form, the CDR3 reads TGTGCCAGCAGCTTACGGCTAGACGGCCTCGCTGAAGCTTTCTTT.

V usage is TRBV5-6 and J usage is TRBJ1-4; TRBD1 matches at 7 bases. Germline CDR1 reads SGHDT; CDR2 reads YYEEEE. V was clipped by 1 base and J by 2 bases; unmatched bases: 8. The length of the CDR3 is 17 residues. CDR3 region: CASSLTVGQLTNEKLFF. The CDR3 nucleotides are TGTGCCAGCAGCTTGACGGTGGGACAGCTGACTAATGAAAAACTGTTTTTT. Full variable domain (outside the CDR3, taken from reference TRBV5-6 and TRBJ1-4): DAGVTQSPTHLIKTRGQQVTLRCSPKSGHDTVSWYQQALGQGPQFIFQYYEEEERQRGNFPDRFSGHQFPNYSSELNVNALLLGDSALYLCASSLTVGQLTNEKLFFGSGTQLSVL.